The TCR beta chain described here comes from a study of shared clonotypes between healthy human individuals. Study at large: Three plates were used per donor for CD4 naive, three for CD4 memory, two for CD8 naive and one for CD8 memory. Study-level findings and limits: The study found roughly 5% of naive CD4 clonotypes shared across several donors. Larger richness was generally estimated for naive than memory subsets.

The naive CD8 fraction comprised CD45RO-negative cells positively selected for CCR7 and excluded terminally differentiated effector memory CD45RA+ cells. Donors were Caucasian adults residing in Nashville, Tennessee, USA. This clone has just a few counts. What it recognizes is unknown. CDR1 is LNHDA and CDR2 is SQIVND in the germline V gene (reference sequence). The CDR3 extends over 15 amino acids. Trimming removed 3 bases from V and 7 bases from J, with 19 bases in between. The method was immunoSEQ multiplex PCR; TCRdb's version includes in-frame clones alone and lacks a portion of them. The sample records about 680,000 clones, approximately 90% being singletons.

The sequence was obtained from a young man in good health. Sequenced sample: naive CD8+ T cells sorted from blood. This sequence joins TRBV19 and TRBJ2-7, with D hard to call. CDR3: CASSIRFVAAREQYF. CDR3 sequence (DNA): TGTGCCAGTAGTATTCGCTTTGTGGCGGCCCGGGAGCAGTACTTC.